This T cell receptor (beta chain) comes out of a study of T cells in Graves' hyperthyroidism and ophthalmopathy. TCR beta CDR3 sequences were amplified from RNA transcripts. Initially, a first-round RT-PCR of the TCR CDR3 employed the HTBI primer set. TCRdb processed the multiplex PCR reads anew with MiXCR; each CDR3 protein has one entry. The sample holds about 620,000 distinct CDR3 sequences, about a sixth seen once. The study based diagnoses on clinical symptoms, serum thyroxine and TRAb, thyroid ultrasound and orbital computed tomography. This CDR3 region has 16 residues. The V gene's germline CDR1 is SGDLS and CDR2 YYNGEE. The ends were cut back, 2 bases at V and 0 bases at J, with 12 bases in the middle.

This sequence was found in a woman aged 25 to 39 with Graves' hyperthyroidism. The chain uses TRBV9 and TRBJ2-1; D ambiguous. Sequencing used blood. The CDR3 sequence is CASSVGETLSYNEQFF. CDR3 nucleotides: TGTGCCAGCAGCGTGGGTGAGACCCTCTCCTACAATGAGCAGTTCTTC.